Presented here are 15 T cell receptor beta chains from one specimen sequenced in a study of immune heterogeneity within non-small cell lung tumors. With around 0.6 ug used per sample, the template was genomic DNA from bulk tumor. Biopsies, several per primary tumor and spaced far apart, were collected during surgery. These patients got curative surgery after being newly diagnosed with untreated non-small cell lung cancer. TCR beta CDR3 amplification used multiplex PCR with 32 V and 13 J primers. One entry per CDR3 protein results from TCRdb running MiXCR on the multiplex PCR reads. The sample has thousands of distinct CDR3 sequences; 22% are singletons. Material for sequencing was lung tumor tissue. All receptors derive from a female donor with non-small cell lung cancer.

This clonotype is labeled medium-sized. The gene calls are TRBV28 and TRBJ1-5, with TRBD1 matching 7 bases. V lost 6 bases, J lost 3 bases, and 8 bases stayed unmatched. Germline V lookup: CDR1 MDHEN, CDR2 SYDVKM. This CDR3 has 15 residues. The CDR3 nucleotides read TGTGCCAGCAGCCCGGGACAGAACTTCAATCAGCCCCAGCATTTT. Protein sequence: CASSPGQNFNQPQHF.

This chain joins TRBV4-2 and TRBJ2-7; 7 bases line up with TRBD1. The germline V gene has CDR1 LGHNA and CDR2 YNFKEQ. CDR3 length: 14 residues. The junction had 5 bases not matched to a gene; V was cut back by 0 bases and J by 6 bases. For the CDR3, the DNA is TGTGCCAGCAGCCAAGATTCAAGGGGGCGCGAGCAGTACTTC. Protein product: CASSQDSRGREQYF.

The chain uses TRBV20-1 and TRBJ2-3; 8 bases agree with TRBD2. V gave up 6 bases and J gave up 0 bases; unmatched junction bases: 11. This CDR3 contains 16 residues. Germline V gene lookup returns CDR1 DFQATT and CDR2 SNEGSKA (reference sequence). The CDR3 loop reads CSAPRGSSGSTDTQYF. In DNA form, the CDR3 reads TGCAGTGCCCCCCGGGGATCTAGCGGGAGCACAGATACGCAGTATTTT.

The chain is built from TRBV27 and TRBJ2-1, with TRBD2 as a possible D gene (5 bases). V dropped 3 bases and J dropped 7 bases, with 7 bases sitting between them. The CDR3 is 12 residues long. The germline CDR1 and CDR2 sequences are MNHEY and SMNVEV (reference sequence). CDR3 in amino acids: CASSFSGNEQFF. CDR3 nucleotide sequence: TGTGCCAGCAGTTTCTCGGGGAATGAGCAGTTCTTC.

This clonotype is termed medium-sized (0.01 to 0.1%). This sequence joins TRBV28 and TRBJ2-7; 12 nucleotides align to TRBD2. CDR1 is MDHEN, CDR2 SYDVKM, per germline. CDR3 size: 17 residues. V lost 5 bases and J lost 4; bases outside the gene matches: 12. CDR3 residues: CASSPNPRTSGEYEQYF. In nucleotides, the CDR3 is TGTGCCAGCAGTCCAAACCCTCGGACTAGCGGGGAGTACGAGCAGTACTTC.

A remark on this clonotype: A much larger clone is a single base away; this may be a read error. The J gene is TRBJ1-1, the V gene TRBV6-5, with D unclear. V lost 4 bases and J lost 9, with 15 bases in between. Germline V gene lookup returns CDR1 MNHEY and CDR2 SVGAGI. The CDR3 is 13 residues long. In DNA, the CDR3 is TGTGCCAGCAGTTCGGGTCCTGCGACTAAAGCTTTCTTT. Residues: CASSSGPATKAFF.

This clonotype was picked up a small number of times. This may arise from a read error, as a much more abundant clone is one base away. The gene calls are TRBV29-1 and TRBJ2-3, with D perhaps matching TRBD1 or TRBD2 (6 bases each). Germline assignment: CDR1 SQVTM and CDR2 ANQGSEA. The CDR3 totals 14 residues. Trimming left V 8 bases short and J 5 bases short, with 20 bases between. The CDR3 nucleotides read TGCAGCCTAACGGGGGCGGCTGGAGTAGATACGCAGTATTTT. Encoded protein: CSLTGAAGVDTQYF.

This clonotype has more than one count but fewer than ten. The J gene is TRBJ1-6, the V gene TRBV9, with TRBD1 identical over 8 bases. The J segment lost 8 bases and the V segment lost 4 bases, leaving 8 bases of the junction unmatched. Germline assignment: CDR1 SGDLS and CDR2 YYNGEE. The CDR3 is 15 residues long. Here the CDR3 DNA reads TGTGCCAGCAGCATCACAGGGGGTCTGGATTCACCCCTCCACTTT. This encodes CASSITGGLDSPLHF.

CDR3: CASSPRGEKLFF. DNA of the CDR3: TGTGCCAGCAGCCCACGGGGGGAAAAACTGTTTTTT. The chain uses TRBV7-9 and TRBJ1-4; possibly TRBD1 for D (5 bases). V lost 5 bases and J lost 8, with 9 bases in between. CDR3 size: 12 residues. Germline V gene lookup returns CDR1 SEHNR and CDR2 FQNEAQ (reference sequence).

Judged by abundance, this clonotype is medium-sized. The genes are TRBV14 and TRBJ2-7, with D perhaps matching TRBD1 (7 bases). CDR3 length: 14 amino acids. Per the germline V gene, CDR1 is SGHDN and CDR2 is FVKESK. Trimming took off 8 bases at V and 2 bases at J, with 16 bases between the two ends. The CDR3 spells CASAGTDRTYEQYF. The CDR3 bases are TGTGCCAGCGCGGGGACAGACCGTACCTACGAGCAGTACTTC.

This clonotype ranks as medium-sized. The genes are TRBV2 and TRBJ2-1, with D possibly called TRBD1 or TRBD2 (5 bases each). The CDR3 covers 13 residues. V was cut by 5 bases and J by 7 bases, with 12 bases left in between. The V gene's germline CDR1 is SNHLY and CDR2 FYNNEI. CDR3 region: CASSQGTGNEQFF. Written as DNA, the CDR3 is TGTGCCAGCAGTCAAGGGACGGGGAATGAGCAGTTCTTC.

This clonotype counts as large. The J gene is TRBJ1-2, the V gene TRBV2; 8 bases map to TRBD1. V lost 4 bases to trimming and J lost 4 bases; unmatched junction nucleotides: 8. The CDR3 runs to 15 residues. Germline CDR1 SNHLY, CDR2 FYNNEI. CDR3 sequence reads: CASSAQGAQSYGYTF. The DNA for the CDR3 is TGTGCCAGCAGTGCCCAGGGGGCGCAGAGCTATGGCTACACCTTC.

This rearrangement joins TRBV5-1 to TRBJ2-1; D may match TRBD1 or TRBD2 (6 bases each). CDR3 length equals 15 residues. The ends were cut back, 6 bases at V and 1 base at J, with 14 bases in the middle. Germline lookup yields CDR1 SGHRS and CDR2 YFSETQ. Here the CDR3 DNA reads TGCGCCAGCACCCCAGGGGCGGGGTCCTACAATGAGCAGTTCTTC. This sequence encodes CASTPGAGSYNEQFF.

The chain links TRBV7-3 to TRBJ2-3; D is unclear. The germline gives CDR1 SGHTA, CDR2 FQGTGA. Trimming left V 5 bases short and J 2 bases short, with 8 bases between. The CDR3 covers 13 residues. CDR3: CASSPANTDTQYF. Here the CDR3 DNA reads TGTGCCAGCAGCCCAGCTAACACAGATACGCAGTATTTT.

This clonotype was found a few times. This rearrangement joins TRBV5-1 to TRBJ2-7, with 8 bases identical to TRBD2. CDR3 length: 14 residues. V shed 0 bases and J 3 bases; nucleotides not matched to a gene: 2. Germline loops: CDR1 SGHRS, CDR2 YFSETQ. The chain's CDR3 is CASSLGTSSYEQYF. CDR3 DNA: TGCGCCAGCAGCTTGGGGACTAGCAGCTACGAGCAGTACTTC.